Listed below are T cell receptor beta chains from one sample, sequenced in a study of T-cell memory formation after mild COVID-19. TCRdb reprocessed the 5' RACE reads via MiXCR and lists one record per CDR3 protein. The sample has about 47,000 distinct CDR3 sequences, about a tenth seen once; the top ten hold 12%. What was sequenced was PBMCs or a T cell subset sorted from them (not recorded which). All receptors derive from an adult woman who had mild COVID-19 (a few samples of this study predate the infection). Cell type and time point are not known. The CDR3 runs from the conserved cysteine through the conserved F or W. The D gene is left open where the match is weak. Size values are once, few and many counts, or a class for expanded clones, and some rows have none.

>-|TRBV21-1|9|TRBJ2-7|-
CARIPEQYF
TGTGCCAGAATTCCCGAGCAGTACTTC
>-|TRBV7-2|16|TRBJ2-7|TRBD2
CASSLIIASGSYEQYF
TGTGCCAGCAGCTTAATTATTGCTAGCGGGAGCTACGAGCAGTACTTC
>-|TRBV5-1|15|TRBJ2-5|TRBD2
CASSLGSSGSETQYF
TGCGCCAGCAGCTTGGGCAGTAGCGGGAGTGAGACCCAGTACTTC
>-|TRBV6-5|16|TRBJ1-1|-
CASSYGVGPGDTEAFF
TGTGCCAGCAGTTACGGCGTGGGACCCGGGGACACTGAAGCTTTCTTT
>-|TRBV20-1|13|TRBJ1-5|TRBD1
CSARDREGQPQHF
TGCAGTGCCCGGGACAGGGAAGGACAGCCCCAGCATTTT
>few|TRBV15|19|TRBJ1-2|TRBD1
CATSTGGQGKAQRSYGYTF
TGTGCCACCAGCACTGGGGGACAGGGAAAGGCCCAAAGGAGCTATGGCTACACCTTC
>many|TRBV29-1|13|TRBJ2-1|-
CSVIRDSGREQFF
TGCAGCGTCATCCGGGACTCAGGTCGGGAGCAGTTCTTC
>-|TRBV27|15|TRBJ1-5|-
CASSLMVGVDQPQHF
TGTGCCAGCAGTTTAATGGTTGGGGTAGATCAGCCCCAGCATTTT
>many|TRBV5-1|14|TRBJ2-5|-
CASSVVAVQETQYF
TGCGCCAGCAGCGTCGTGGCAGTCCAAGAGACCCAGTACTTC
>-|TRBV7-3|16|TRBJ1-1|-
CASSEWGRVRNTEAFF
TGTGCCAGCAGCGAATGGGGGAGGGTGAGGAACACTGAAGCTTTCTTT
>-|TRBV6-1|16|TRBJ2-1|-
CASSEASVAVSNEQFF
TGTGCCAGCAGTGAAGCGTCAGTGGCAGTTAGCAATGAGCAGTTCTTC
>many|TRBV12-3/TRBV12-4|18|TRBJ2-3|TRBD1
CASSPTPGQGRSTDTQYF
TGTGCCAGCAGTCCGACCCCAGGACAGGGACGTAGCACAGATACGCAGTATTTT
>-|TRBV12-3/TRBV12-4|16|TRBJ2-1|TRBD1
CASSFSTGGAGNEQFF
TGTGCCAGCAGTTTTTCGACAGGGGGCGCAGGCAATGAGCAGTTCTTC
>many|TRBV7-9|14|TRBJ2-7|TRBD2
CASSFPSGTYEQYF
TGTGCCAGCAGCTTCCCTAGCGGGACCTACGAGCAGTACTTC
>few|TRBV3-1|16|TRBJ1-1|-
CASSPTRRGRGTEAFF
TGTGCCAGCAGTCCAACCCGCAGGGGCCGGGGCACTGAAGCTTTCTTT
>few|TRBV19|13|TRBJ2-3|-
CASSGFRTDTQYF
TGTGCCAGTAGCGGTTTTCGCACAGATACGCAGTATTTT
>many|TRBV29-1|11|TRBJ2-5|TRBD2
CSGTGGGSQYF
TGCAGCGGGACGGGAGGGGGGTCCCAGTACTTC
>-|TRBV20-1|14|TRBJ2-7|-
CSARVGSPIYEQYF
TGCAGTGCTAGAGTGGGCAGCCCAATCTACGAGCAGTACTTC
>-|TRBV5-1|17|TRBJ1-3|TRBD1
CASSPTTGSSSGNTIYF
TGCGCCAGCAGCCCAACGACAGGGAGTAGCTCTGGAAACACCATATATTTT
>-|TRBV5-5|15|TRBJ2-2|-
CASSLELTNTGELFF
TGTGCCAGCAGCTTGGAACTAACAAACACCGGGGAGCTGTTTTTT
>-|TRBV12-3/TRBV12-4|18|TRBJ2-1|TRBD2
CASSLRDWGGPSYNEQFF
TGTGCCAGCAGTTTAAGGGATTGGGGGGGACCCTCCTACAATGAGCAGTTCTTC
>few|TRBV28|16|TRBJ1-2|-
CASRPGPTGLRPGYTF
TGTGCCAGCAGACCCGGGCCGACAGGACTTCGTCCAGGCTACACCTTC
>few|TRBV20-1|15|TRBJ2-3|TRBD2
CSASLGGRSTDTQYF
TGCAGTGCTTCGTTGGGGGGGAGAAGCACAGATACGCAGTATTTT
>-|TRBV7-9|17|TRBJ1-6|-
CASSLRGSGGAHSPLHF
TGTGCCAGCAGCTTAAGGGGGAGTGGGGGCGCACATTCACCCCTCCACTTT
>many|TRBV5-5|16|TRBJ1-5|TRBD1
CASSRDRANSNQPQHF
TGTGCCAGCAGCCGGGACAGGGCTAATAGCAATCAGCCCCAGCATTTT
>many|TRBV2|14|TRBJ2-1|-
CASSSGYGGNEQFF
TGTGCCAGCAGTTCGGGGTACGGGGGCAATGAGCAGTTCTTC
>many|TRBV6-1|18|TRBJ2-3|TRBD2
CASSGTSGGAVSTDTQYF
TGTGCCAGCAGCGGGACTAGCGGGGGGGCCGTAAGCACAGATACGCAGTATTTT
>-|TRBV2|16|TRBJ2-1|-
CASKNRAGAVYNEQFF
TGTGCCAGCAAAAACAGGGCGGGGGCGGTCTACAATGAGCAGTTCTTC
>-|TRBV6-5|14|TRBJ1-5|-
CASKMLHSNQPQHF
TGTGCCAGCAAAATGCTCCATAGCAATCAGCCCCAGCATTTT
>many|TRBV19|15|TRBJ2-7|TRBD2
CASRRGGHTSYEQYF
TGTGCCAGTAGGCGGGGGGGACACACGTCCTACGAGCAGTACTTC
>-|TRBV7-9|12|TRBJ1-1|-
CASRRSEIEAFF
TGTGCCAGCAGAAGGTCAGAGATTGAAGCTTTCTTT
>few|TRBV4-1|18|TRBJ2-3|TRBD1
CASSQGPQGQGITDTQYF
TGCGCCAGCAGCCAAGGCCCGCAGGGACAGGGGATTACAGATACGCAGTATTTT
>-|TRBV28|15|TRBJ2-1|TRBD2
CASRILAGGSSEQFF
TGTGCCAGCAGAATACTAGCGGGAGGGTCTAGTGAGCAGTTCTTC
>-|TRBV7-2|15|TRBJ1-5|-
CASSLGSAGNQPQHF
TGTGCCAGCAGCTTAGGCTCCGCAGGGAATCAGCCCCAGCATTTT
>few|TRBV6-5|17|TRBJ2-7|TRBD2
CASSDRHPRLAGDEQYF
TGTGCCAGCAGTGACCGACACCCTAGACTAGCGGGAGACGAGCAGTACTTC
>many|TRBV18|13|TRBJ2-1|TRBD2
CASSPTGGQEQFF
TGTGCCAGCTCACCCACGGGGGGGCAAGAGCAGTTCTTC
>-|TRBV3-1|13|TRBJ1-5|-
CASSPGPDQPQHF
TGTGCCAGCAGCCCCGGACCGGATCAGCCCCAGCATTTT
>many|TRBV12-3/TRBV12-4|15|TRBJ1-1|-
CASSSFEGVPTEAFF
TGTGCCAGCAGCTCCTTTGAGGGGGTGCCCACTGAAGCTTTCTTT
>few|TRBV27|15|TRBJ2-3|-
CASSGYREGGNTQYF
TGTGCCAGCAGTGGCTACAGGGAGGGCGGGAATACGCAGTATTTT
>many|TRBV10-3|12|TRBJ2-5|-
CAISESLETQYF
TGTGCCATCAGTGAGTCGCTAGAGACCCAGTACTTC
>-|TRBV2|17|TRBJ2-1|TRBD2
CASSVGPLSGRGGEQFF
TGTGCCAGCAGTGTGGGGCCACTTAGCGGGAGAGGGGGTGAGCAGTTCTTC